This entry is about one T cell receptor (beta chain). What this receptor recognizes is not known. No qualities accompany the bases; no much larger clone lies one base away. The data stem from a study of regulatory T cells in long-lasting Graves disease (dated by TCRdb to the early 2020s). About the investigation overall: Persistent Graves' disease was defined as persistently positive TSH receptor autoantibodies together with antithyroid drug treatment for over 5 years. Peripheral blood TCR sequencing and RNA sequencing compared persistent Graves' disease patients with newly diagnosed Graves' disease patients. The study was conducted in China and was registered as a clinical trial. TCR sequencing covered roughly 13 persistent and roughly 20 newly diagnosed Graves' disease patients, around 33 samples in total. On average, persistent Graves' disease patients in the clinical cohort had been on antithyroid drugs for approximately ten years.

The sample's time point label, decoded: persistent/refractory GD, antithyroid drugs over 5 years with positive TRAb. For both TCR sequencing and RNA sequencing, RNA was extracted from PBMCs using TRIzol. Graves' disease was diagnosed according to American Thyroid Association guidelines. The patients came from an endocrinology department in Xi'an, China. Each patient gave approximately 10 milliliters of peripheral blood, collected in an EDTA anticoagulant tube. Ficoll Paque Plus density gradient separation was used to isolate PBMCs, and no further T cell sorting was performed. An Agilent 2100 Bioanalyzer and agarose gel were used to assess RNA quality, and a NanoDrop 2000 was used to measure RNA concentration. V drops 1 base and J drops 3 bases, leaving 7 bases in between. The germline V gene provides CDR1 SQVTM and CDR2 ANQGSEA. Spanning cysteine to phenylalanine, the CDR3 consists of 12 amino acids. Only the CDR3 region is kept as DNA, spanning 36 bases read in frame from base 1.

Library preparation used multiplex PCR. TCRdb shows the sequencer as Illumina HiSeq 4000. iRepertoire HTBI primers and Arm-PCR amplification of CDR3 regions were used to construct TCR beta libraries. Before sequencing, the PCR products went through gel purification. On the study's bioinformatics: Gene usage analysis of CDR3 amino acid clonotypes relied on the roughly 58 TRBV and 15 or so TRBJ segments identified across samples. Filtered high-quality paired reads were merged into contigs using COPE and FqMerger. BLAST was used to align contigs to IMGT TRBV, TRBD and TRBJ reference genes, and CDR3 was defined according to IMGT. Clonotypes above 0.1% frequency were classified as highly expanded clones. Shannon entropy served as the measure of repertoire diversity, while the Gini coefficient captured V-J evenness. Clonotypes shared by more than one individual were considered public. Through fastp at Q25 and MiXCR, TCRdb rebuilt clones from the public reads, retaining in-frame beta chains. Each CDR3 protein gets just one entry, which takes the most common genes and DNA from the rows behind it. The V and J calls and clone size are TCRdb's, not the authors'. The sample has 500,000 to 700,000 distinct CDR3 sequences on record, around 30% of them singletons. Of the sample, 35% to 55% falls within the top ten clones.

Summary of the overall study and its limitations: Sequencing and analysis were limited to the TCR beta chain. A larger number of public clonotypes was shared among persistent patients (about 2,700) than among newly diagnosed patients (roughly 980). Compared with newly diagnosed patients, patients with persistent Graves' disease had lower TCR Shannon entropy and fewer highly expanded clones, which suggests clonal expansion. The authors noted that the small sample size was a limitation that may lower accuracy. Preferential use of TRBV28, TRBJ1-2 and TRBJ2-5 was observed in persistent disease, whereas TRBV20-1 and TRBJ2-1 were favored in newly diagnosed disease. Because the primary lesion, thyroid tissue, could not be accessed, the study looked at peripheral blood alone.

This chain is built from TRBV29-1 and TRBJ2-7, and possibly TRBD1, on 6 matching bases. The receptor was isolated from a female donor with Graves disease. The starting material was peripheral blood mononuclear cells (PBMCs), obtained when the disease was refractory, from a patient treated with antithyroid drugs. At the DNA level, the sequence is TGCAGCGTTGAAGGCAGGGGCTACGAGCAGTACTTC. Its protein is CSVEGRGYEQYF.